The clone carrying this T cell receptor beta chain occurred a few times. What it binds is not known. V was trimmed by 2 bases and J by 2 bases, leaving 15 bases between them. The CDR3 runs to 16 residues. The V gene's germline CDR1 is PRHDT and CDR2 FYEKMQ (reference sequence). The data derive from a study of post-analysis software for immune sequencing data. Study outcomes and limitations: Patients showed TRBV5-6, TRBV5-1 and TRBV20-1 among a few TRBV segments more frequent than in controls. F measure showed strong co-clustering of same-batch samples. Compared against controls, patients with multiple sclerosis displayed significantly lower normalized Chao1 diversity.

cDNA libraries of TCR beta carried unique molecular identifiers. Each batch of roughly 1 to 11 million T cells produced 500,000 to 600,000 cDNA molecules. TCRdb re-called the PCR reads through MiXCR, storing one row per CDR3 protein. The sample holds approximately 460,000 distinct CDR3 sequences; around 40% are singletons and the top ten take over 10%. This TCR was sampled from a girl between 5 and 17 years old with multiple sclerosis. What was sequenced was blood. V and J are TRBV13 and TRBJ2-5; perhaps TRBD1 as D (6 bases). The DNA of the CDR3 is TGTGCCAGCAGCTTAACGCGTTTAGGGGGACAAGAGACCCAGTACTTC. This codes for CASSLTRLGGQETQYF.